Listed below are T cell receptor beta chains from one sample, sequenced in a study of T cell responses to AZD1222 COVID-19 vaccine. TCRdb keeps only in-frame clones here, not all; method: immunoSEQ multiplex PCR. The profile shows more than 150,000 clones, approximately 90% of them singletons. The sample consisted of peripheral blood, taken on day 0 of AZD1222 vaccination. The receptor set was obtained from an adult in good health. The CDR3 runs from the conserved cysteine through the conserved F or W. The D gene is left open where the match is weak. Clone size is stated in some rows and not others, as once, few, many or a class when expanded.

D	J	size	V	DNA	CDR3
TRBD2	TRBJ2-3	NA	TRBV13	TGTGCCAGCAGCTTACGCGCGGGAGGGCCTACCTTGCCAGATACGCAGTATTTT	CASSLRAGGPTLPDTQYF
TRBD1	TRBJ2-6	NA	TRBV6-2/TRBV6-3	TGTGCCAGCAGTTACTCGATGGGACAGGGGGCTGGGGCCAACGTCCTGACTTTC	CASSYSMGQGAGANVLTF
TRBD1	TRBJ1-5	NA	TRBV19	TGTGCCAGTAGTAACCCGGGACAGGGGAATAGTCAGCCCCAGCATTTT	CASSNPGQGNSQPQHF
NA	TRBJ1-1	NA	TRBV19	TGTGCCAGTAGTATAGGTTGGAGTGAAGCTTTCTTT	CASSIGWSEAFF
NA	TRBJ2-5	NA	TRBV11-2	TGTGCCAGCAGCACCCAGGGGACCCAGTACTTC	CASSTQGTQYF
TRBD1	TRBJ1-5	once	TRBV6-5	TGTGCCAGCAGAAAGACAGGGTCAAATCAGCCCCAGCATTTT	CASRKTGSNQPQHF
NA	TRBJ1-5	once	TRBV5-1	TGCGCCAGCAAAAGGACAGCCCAGGACAATCAGCCCCAGCATTTT	CASKRTAQDNQPQHF
NA	TRBJ2-1	NA	TRBV5-1	TGCGCCAGCAGCTCGGGAAGCTCCTACAATGAGCAGTTCTTC	CASSSGSSYNEQFF
NA	TRBJ2-1	NA	TRBV7-3	TGTGCCAGCAGCTTTGGCCTAGCTATTTACAATGAGCAGTTCTTC	CASSFGLAIYNEQFF
NA	TRBJ2-2	NA	TRBV29-1	TGCAGCGTTAGACAGCGAAACACCGGGGAGCTGTTTTTT	CSVRQRNTGELFF
TRBD2	TRBJ2-1	NA	TRBV5-6	TGTGCCAGCAGCTCCGGGACTAGCGGATGGGGCGATGAGCAGTTCTTC	CASSSGTSGWGDEQFF
NA	TRBJ1-5	NA	TRBV12-3/TRBV12-4	TGTGCCAGCAGTTTCAAATCCAATCAGCCCCAGCATTTT	CASSFKSNQPQHF
TRBD2	TRBJ2-1	NA	TRBV2	TGTGCCAGCAGAGGGTCGGGAGGGATCTACAATGAGCAGTTCTTC	CASRGSGGIYNEQFF
NA	TRBJ2-3	NA	TRBV19	TGTGCCAGTAGTATAGTGGCCAGCACAGATACGCAGTATTTT	CASSIVASTDTQYF
NA	TRBJ1-3	NA	TRBV25-1	TGTGCCAGCAGTAGGGCAGCCACTGGAAACACCATATATTTT	CASSRAATGNTIYF
TRBD2	TRBJ2-7	NA	TRBV11-2	TGTGCCAGCAGCCTCAGCGGGAGTATTGAGGACGAGCAGTACTTC	CASSLSGSIEDEQYF
TRBD1	TRBJ2-2	NA	TRBV30	TGTGCCTGGAGTATAGGGGGCTTGACCGGGGAGCTGTTTTTT	CAWSIGGLTGELFF
TRBD1	TRBJ1-1	NA	TRBV28	TGTGCCAGCGACAGGACAGGGAGGAACACTGAAGCTTTCTTT	CASDRTGRNTEAFF
NA	TRBJ1-3	NA	TRBV3-1/TRBV3-2	TGTGCCAGCAGCCAGGGCAGGACCCCTGGAAACACCATATATTTT	CASSQGRTPGNTIYF
NA	TRBJ1-2	NA	TRBV3-1/TRBV3-2	TGTGCCAGCAGCCCTGTGACAGAAACGAATGGCTACACCTTC	CASSPVTETNGYTF
TRBD1	TRBJ1-4	NA	TRBV7-2	TGTGCCAGCAGTTGGACCGGGACAGGAGTTGAAAAACTGTTTTTT	CASSWTGTGVEKLFF
NA	TRBJ2-1	NA	TRBV5-4	TGTGCCAGCAGCGGACTCCGGGGCCCTAACAATGAGCAGTTCTTC	CASSGLRGPNNEQFF
TRBD1	TRBJ2-6	few	TRBV6-2/TRBV6-3	TGTGCCAGCAGTAGAGGGGGCGATGGGGCCAACGTCCTGACTTTC	CASSRGGDGANVLTF
TRBD1	TRBJ1-2	NA	TRBV28	TGTGCCAGCAGTTTTGACAGGGCGCGGGTCTATGGCTACACCTTC	CASSFDRARVYGYTF
TRBD2	TRBJ2-1	NA	TRBV19	TGTGCCAGTAGCCCTAATTCCCCCCTAGCGGGGGACCTTAATGAGCAGTTCTTC	CASSPNSPLAGDLNEQFF
NA	TRBJ1-1	NA	TRBV6-5	TGTGCCAGCAGTTACCTGACTCCGGGTGACACTGAAGCTTTCTTT	CASSYLTPGDTEAFF
NA	TRBJ2-7	once	TRBV18	TGTGCCAGCTCACCAACCCAGGGAGGTCGTTACGAGCAGTACTTC	CASSPTQGGRYEQYF
NA	TRBJ1-1	NA	TRBV10-3	TGTGCCATCAGTGCCATGACAGGTACGAACACTGAAGCTTTCTTT	CAISAMTGTNTEAFF
NA	TRBJ1-6	NA	TRBV4-3	TGCGCCAGCAGCCAAGAGGAAGGGATCTATAATTCACCCCTCCACTTT	CASSQEEGIYNSPLHF
TRBD1	TRBJ2-2	NA	TRBV6-5	TGTGCCAGCAGTTACTTGGGGACAGGTAACACCGGGGAGCTGTTTTTT	CASSYLGTGNTGELFF
TRBD1	TRBJ1-5	NA	TRBV28	TGTGCCGCAAGGGACAGCAACCTTTTCGGCGGCAATCAGCCCCAGCATTTT	CAARDSNLFGGNQPQHF
NA	TRBJ1-3	NA	TRBV7-2	TGTGCCAGCAGCTTAGGGTTATCGGGAAACACCATATATTTT	CASSLGLSGNTIYF
NA	TRBJ2-7	NA	TRBV7-2	TGTGCCAGCAGCTTAATGTACGGGGCAAACGAGCAGTACTTC	CASSLMYGANEQYF
TRBD2	TRBJ2-7	NA	TRBV11-2	TGTGCCAGCAGCTTAGAGGGGGGGTACGAGCAGTACTTC	CASSLEGGYEQYF
TRBD2	TRBJ2-7	NA	TRBV9	TGTGCCAGCAGCGTAGATCCCTCGGCGGGAGGGTACGAGCAGTACTTC	CASSVDPSAGGYEQYF
NA	TRBJ2-2	NA	TRBV7-6	TGTGCCAGCAGCTCCTACAGGGCCGGGGCCGGGGAGCTGTTTTTT	CASSSYRAGAGELFF
NA	TRBJ2-3	NA	TRBV28	TGTGCCAGCAGTTCCCCGGGTAGTCGAATCACAGATACGCAGTATTTT	CASSSPGSRITDTQYF
NA	TRBJ2-1	NA	TRBV7-3	TGTGCCAGCAGCTTAACCAGCAGTAGAGAGCAGTTCTTC	CASSLTSSREQFF
TRBD1	TRBJ1-4	NA	TRBV4-1	TGCGCCAGCAGCTCTAGGACAGGCGATGAAAAACTGTTTTTT	CASSSRTGDEKLFF
TRBD2	TRBJ2-1	NA	TRBV27	TGTGCCAGCAGCCTAGCTGCTAGCGGATACAATGAGCAGTTCTTC	CASSLAASGYNEQFF
NA	TRBJ2-7	NA	TRBV6-2/TRBV6-3	TGTGCCAGCAGCCTTTTACCCAGCATGTACGAGCAGTACTTC	CASSLLPSMYEQYF
NA	TRBJ2-3	NA	TRBV29-1	TGCAGCGTTGAAGCGCGTTGGGGGGATACGCAGTATTTT	CSVEARWGDTQYF
TRBD2	TRBJ2-1	once	TRBV30	TGTGCCTGGAGTGGAGGGACTAGCGGGAGACGTCCCTACAATGAGCAGTTCTTC	CAWSGGTSGRRPYNEQFF
NA	TRBJ2-2	NA	TRBV25-1	TGTGCCAGCAGTGTTAACAGGGTCGTCACCGGGGAGCTGTTTTTT	CASSVNRVVTGELFF
TRBD1	TRBJ1-4	NA	TRBV7-2	TGTGCCAGCAGCGTTACGGGACAGGACAATGAAAAACTGTTTTTT	CASSVTGQDNEKLFF
NA	TRBJ1-1	NA	TRBV6-5	TGTGCCAGCAGGCTACAAGGGGGCACTGAAGCTTTCTTT	CASRLQGGTEAFF
TRBD2	TRBJ2-1	NA	TRBV5-4	TGTGCCAGCAGCTCCGGACTAGCGGGAGTGGGAGGTGAGCAGTTCTTC	CASSSGLAGVGGEQFF
TRBD2	TRBJ2-7	NA	TRBV10-3	TGTGCCACCCCGGGGCCGGGACTAGCGGGAGGGCATTCTCGCTACGAGCAGTACTTC	CATPGPGLAGGHSRYEQYF